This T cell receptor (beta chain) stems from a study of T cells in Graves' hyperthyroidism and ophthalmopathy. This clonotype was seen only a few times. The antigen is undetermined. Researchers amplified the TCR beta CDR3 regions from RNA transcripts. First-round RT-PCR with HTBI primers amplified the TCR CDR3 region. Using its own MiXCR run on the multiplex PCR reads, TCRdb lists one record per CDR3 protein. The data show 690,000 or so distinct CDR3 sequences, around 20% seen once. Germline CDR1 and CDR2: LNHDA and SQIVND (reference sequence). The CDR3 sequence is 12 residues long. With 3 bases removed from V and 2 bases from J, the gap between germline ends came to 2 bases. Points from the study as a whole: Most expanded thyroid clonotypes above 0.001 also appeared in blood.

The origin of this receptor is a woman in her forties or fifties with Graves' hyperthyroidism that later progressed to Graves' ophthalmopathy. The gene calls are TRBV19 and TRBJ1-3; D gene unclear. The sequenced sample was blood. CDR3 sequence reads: CASSIAGNTIYF. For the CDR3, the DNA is TGTGCCAGTAGTATCGCTGGAAACACCATATATTTT. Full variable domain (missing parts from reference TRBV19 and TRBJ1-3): DGGITQSPKYLFRKEGQNVTLSCEQNLNHDAMYWYRQDPGQGLRLIYYSQIVNDFQKGDIAEGYSVSREKKESFPLTVTSAQKNPTAFYLCASSIAGNTIYFGEGSWLTVV.